These 16 T cell receptor beta chains were all obtained from the same sample, sequenced in a study of cytomegalovirus exposure and HLA in healthy donors (dated by TCRdb to 2016 to 2017). The library was generated by the immunoSEQ multiplex PCR assay. For the multiplex PCR, a mixture combining 60 forward primers for TCR Vbeta segments and 13 reverse primers for TCR Jbeta segments was used. Held by TCRdb, this immuneACCESS table contains in-frame sequences only and omits some clones. Under half of the omission traces to an unresolved V gene where checked; the cause of the rest is unknown. The sample contains roughly 140,000 clones, around 65% of them found a single time. The ten biggest clones cover around 3% of the sample. Sequencing was performed on PBMCs. The receptors were sampled from a woman in her twenties or thirties in good health and CMV-seropositive.

CDR3 in DNA: TGTGCCAGCAGCAAAAGTATAGCGGGGGGATACAATGAGCAGTTCTTC. This encodes CASSKSIAGGYNEQFF. The rearrangement links TRBV2 to TRBJ2-1, with 10 bases identical to TRBD2. Germline V lookup: CDR1 SNHLY, CDR2 FYNNEI. J lost 4 bases, V lost 6 bases, and 9 bases had no gene match. The CDR3 has 16 residues.

This rearrangement joins TRBV27 to TRBJ2-1; 8 bases align to TRBD2. The CDR3 is 14 residues long. Trimming at V came to 0 bases and at J to 8 bases, leaving 3 bases not matched to a gene. CDR1 MNHEY and CDR2 SMNVEV come from the germline V gene (reference sequence). The CDR3 region is CASSLSGLAHEQFF. DNA for the CDR3: TGTGCCAGCAGTTTATCAGGACTAGCCCATGAGCAGTTCTTC.

This clone was picked up a small number of times. The chain joins TRBV6-1 to TRBJ2-7, with TRBD1 as a possible D gene (5 bases). The CDR3 is 12 amino acids. In germline, CDR1 is MNHNS, CDR2 SASEGT. Trimming shortened V by 10 bases and J by 5 bases, and 15 bases separated the two germline ends. The CDR3 DNA is TGTGCCACCCAGGGCGACAGTGACGAGCAGTACTTC. Its translation: CATQGDSDEQYF.

CDR3 amino acids: CANADSSYEQYF. CDR3 sequence (DNA): TGTGCCAACGCGGACAGCTCCTACGAGCAGTACTTC. This sequence joins TRBV10-3 and TRBJ2-7; maybe TRBD1 (6 bases). The CDR3 extends over 12 amino acids. V was pared by 10 bases and J by 0 bases, with 10 bases between. Germline V gene data show CDR1 as ENHRY and CDR2 as SYGVKD.

This clone has a handful of counts. J is TRBJ1-3 and V is TRBV6-5, with D perhaps TRBD1 (6 bases). Between the trimmed V and J ends, which lost 5 bases and 4 bases, there was a span of 15 bases. The CDR3 has 15 residues. The germline V gene encodes CDR1 MNHEY and CDR2 SVGAGI. The CDR3 bases are TGTGCCAGCAGTCCTCGGGGGGCGGAGGGAAACACCATATATTTT. It is translated as CASSPRGAEGNTIYF.

Of note for this clone: The sample contains more than one DNA sequence encoding this CDR3. This sequence joins TRBV5-4 and TRBJ2-2, with a tentative D call TRBD2 (6 bases). Deletions cut 4 bases from V and 3 bases from J, with 10 bases between. The CDR3 consists of 14 residues. Germline CDR1 SGHNT, CDR2 YYREEE (reference sequence). CDR3 sequence reads: CASSAGQDTGELFF. CDR3 bases: TGTGCCAGCAGCGCGGGGCAGGACACCGGGGAGCTGTTTTTT.

J is TRBJ2-7 and V is TRBV27; 9 bases map to TRBD1. V was pared by 6 bases and J by 2 bases, with 8 bases of the junction left unmatched. Germline values: CDR1 MNHEY, CDR2 SMNVEV (reference sequence). The CDR3 is 15 residues long. CDR3 loop: CASRKSGTGPYEQYF. The CDR3, as DNA: TGTGCCAGCAGAAAAAGTGGGACAGGGCCCTACGAGCAGTACTTC.

The gene calls are TRBV11-3 and TRBJ2-3; D is ambiguous. The CDR3 contains 12 residues. V gave up 1 base and J gave up 3 bases, with 2 bases separating them. Germline CDR1 and CDR2: SGHNT and YENEEA. In DNA form, the CDR3 reads TGTGCCAGCAGCTTAGCAACAGATACGCAGTATTTT. It is translated as CASSLATDTQYF.

The rearrangement joins TRBV6-6 to TRBJ1-1, with TRBD1 matching 9 bases. The germline V gene encodes CDR1 MNHNY and CDR2 SVGAGI (reference sequence). Losses at the gene ends were 1 base for V and 10 bases for J; bases not matched to a gene: 7. This CDR3 has 14 amino acids. In nucleotides, the CDR3 is TGTGCCAGCAGTTACTTTACGGGACAGGGAGGAGCTTTCTTT. It encodes CASSYFTGQGGAFF.

This clone was observed a handful of times. The rearrangement joins TRBV10-3 to TRBJ1-1, with 8 bases that match TRBD1. The V and J ends lost 0 bases and 4 bases, in that order; junction bases with no gene match: 19. The germline V gene has CDR1 ENHRY and CDR2 SYGVKD. The CDR3 totals 20 residues. The CDR3 region is CAISESDSNIGNRGFTEAFF. In DNA form, the CDR3 reads TGTGCCATCAGTGAGTCTGATAGCAACATCGGAAACAGGGGGTTCACTGAAGCTTTCTTT.

The genes are TRBV27 and TRBJ2-7; 8 bases line up with TRBD1. With 4 bases clipped from V and 9 bases from J, the junction kept 8 bases outside the gene matches. Per germline, CDR1 MNHEY and CDR2 SMNVEV (reference sequence). The CDR3 is made up of 13 amino acids. In DNA form, the CDR3 reads TGTGCCAGCAGTTCAGGACAGGGCAGCGGGCAGTACTTC. It translates to CASSSGQGSGQYF.

The chain recombines TRBV19 with TRBJ1-3; TRBD1 agrees at 9 bases. Germline values: CDR1 LNHDA, CDR2 SQIVND (reference sequence). CDR3 length: 14 residues. Trimming at V came to 10 bases and at J to 3 bases, leaving 7 bases not matched to a gene. CDR3 bases: TGTGCCACTCGGGACAGGGTTTTTGGAAACACCATATATTTT. It yields the protein CATRDRVFGNTIYF. The full variable domain, in which reference TRBV19 and TRBJ1-3 provide the parts outside the CDR3, is DGGITQSPKYLFRKEGQNVTLSCEQNLNHDAMYWYRQDPGQGLRLIYYSQIVNDFQKGDIAEGYSVSREKKESFPLTVTSAQKNPTAFYLCATRDRVFGNTIYFGEGSWLTVV.

The V gene is TRBV5-1, the J gene TRBJ2-3; D is uncertain. The length of the CDR3 is 21 residues. Trimming left V 0 bases short and J 1 base short, with 27 bases between. Germline V lookup: CDR1 SGHRS, CDR2 YFSETQ. CDR3 sequence (DNA): TGCGCCAGCAGCTTGGGGTGGTGGCTTGCAATCCCTGATAACCGCACAGATACGCAGTATTTT. Protein sequence: CASSLGWWLAIPDNRTDTQYF.

This clone occurred once. The chain uses TRBV19 and TRBJ1-5; D is possibly TRBD1 (6 bases). The CDR3 runs 16 residues. Trimming took off 2 bases at V and 4 bases at J, with 15 bases between the two ends. Germline V gene sequence: CDR1 LNHDA, CDR2 SQIVND (reference sequence). CDR3 in DNA: TGTGCCAGTAGTATATATAGGGGGGGAAGGAATCAGCCCCAGCATTTT. As protein: CASSIYRGGRNQPQHF.

The CDR3 nucleotides read TGTGCCAGCACGGTAACAGGGGAGACCTATGGCTACACCTTC. This gives the protein CASTVTGETYGYTF. V gene TRBV11-3 combines with J gene TRBJ1-2, with TRBD1 matching 7 bases. The CDR3 extends over 14 amino acids. Germline V gene sequence: CDR1 SGHNT, CDR2 YENEEA. Trimming cost V 7 bases and J 4 bases; bases outside gene matches: 9.

In the case of this clone: The same CDR3 can be traced to other DNA sequences in this sample. CDR3: CASSSTGGFTEAFF. CDR3 nucleotides: TGTGCCAGCAGCTCGACAGGAGGTTTCACTGAAGCTTTCTTT. The rearrangement links TRBV5-6 to TRBJ1-1; a possible D gene is TRBD1 (6 bases). CDR1 is SGHDT and CDR2 is YYEEEE in the germline V gene. This CDR3 has 14 residues. V lost 3 bases and J lost 4, with 13 bases in between.